This passage covers 32 T cell receptor beta chains from one sample sequenced in a study of beta chain features in type 1 diabetes. Study outcomes and limitations: In all four CD4+ subsets, TCRB CDR3 length was significantly, moderately reduced in type 1 diabetes.

cDNA synthesis used the whole RNA isolate, giving expressed TCRB sequences. Produced via immunoSEQ multiplex PCR; TCRdb's table is partial and in-frame only. The sample contains hundreds of thousands of clones, over 12% of which appear only once. Their recognized antigens are unknown. Sequencing used naive CD4+ T cells from blood. Receptors originate from a man aged 18-30 years with type 1 diabetes.

The chain carries TRBV9 and TRBJ2-5; 7 bases are a match to TRBD2. After removal of 0 bases from V and 5 bases from J, the junction contained 7 bases not matched to a gene. CDR3 length: 15 residues. Germline-derived CDR1 and CDR2 are SGDLS and YYNGEE. The CDR3 DNA sequence: TGTGCCAGCAGCGTAGCTGGGAGGGAGTGGGAGACCCAGTACTTC. It is translated as CASSVAGREWETQYF. Drawing the rest from reference TRBV9 and TRBJ2-5, the complete variable domain is DSGVTQTPKHLITATGQRVTLRCSPRSGDLSVYWYQQSLDQGLQFLIQYYNGEERAKGNILERFSAQQFPDLHSELNLSSLELGDSALYFCASSVAGREWETQYFGPGTRLLVL.

The chain has TRBV28 and TRBJ1-2; D unresolved. V lost 5 bases and J 7 bases, leaving 8 bases between the germline ends. The CDR3 is 11 residues long. Per the germline V gene, CDR1 is MDHEN and CDR2 is SYDVKM. The CDR3 protein is CASSLRTGYTF. Written as DNA, the CDR3 is TGTGCCAGCAGTCTTCGTACTGGCTACACCTTC.

The CDR3 DNA follows: TGTGCCAGCAGTTTATCAGCGGTCGTGGGTTGGGCTTTCTTT. Amino acids: CASSLSAVVGWAFF. The chain combines TRBV28 with TRBJ1-1; D gene uncertain. The CDR3 is 14 residues long. Trimming took 1 base from V and 11 from J, leaving 17 bases between them. CDR1 and CDR2 from the germline V gene are MDHEN and SYDVKM.

This clone was counted only a few times. The chain employs TRBV30 and TRBJ1-3; D is unresolved. The length of the CDR3 is 15 residues. Germline assignment: CDR1 GTSNPN and CDR2 SVGIG (reference sequence). Trimming removed 5 bases from V and 0 bases from J, with 14 bases in between. The CDR3 spells CAWDWTGISGNTIYF. DNA for the CDR3: TGTGCCTGGGATTGGACGGGCATCTCTGGAAACACCATATATTTT.

CDR3 DNA: TGTGCCAGCAGCCTCGGGGGACAGCTTAACACTGAAGCTTTCTTT. This encodes CASSLGGQLNTEAFF. V is TRBV28 and J is TRBJ1-1; 7 bases map to TRBD1. Germline values: CDR1 MDHEN, CDR2 SYDVKM. The CDR3 totals 15 residues. With V trimmed by 6 bases and J by 2 bases, 9 bases remained unmatched.

The chain's CDR3 is CASSEYQGTPSTDTQYF. In DNA form, the CDR3 reads TGTGCCAGCAGTGAATATCAAGGGACCCCGAGCACAGATACGCAGTATTTT. The J gene is TRBJ2-3, the V gene TRBV25-1; D is perhaps TRBD1 or TRBD2 (5 bases each). The CDR3 has 17 amino acids. Germline loops: CDR1 MGHDK, CDR2 SYGVNS. The V and J ends lost 0 bases and 0 bases respectively, with 13 bases between them.

The gene calls are TRBV19 and TRBJ2-1; the D is unclear. Germline values: CDR1 LNHDA, CDR2 SQIVND (reference sequence). Trimming took off 0 bases at V and 7 bases at J, with 16 bases between the two ends. The CDR3 consists of 16 residues. The CDR3 nucleotides are TGTGCCAGTAGTATAGAGGCAGCCGAGACTGGAAATGAGCAGTTCTTC. This encodes CASSIEAAETGNEQFF.

A few counts support this clone. V is TRBV29-1 and J is TRBJ1-2; the D is unclear. The V end was cut by 1 base, the J end by 5 bases, with 11 bases between. Germline CDR1 is SQVTM and CDR2 is ANQGSEA. The CDR3 covers 13 residues. CDR3 sequence reads: CSVEAHGPYGYTF. CDR3 nucleotide sequence: TGCAGCGTTGAAGCACACGGGCCATATGGCTACACCTTC.

The chain is built from TRBV28 and TRBJ2-2; 7 positions match TRBD2. Germline CDR1 MDHEN, CDR2 SYDVKM. V lost 8 bases, J lost 0 bases, and 6 bases stayed unmatched. The CDR3 loop spans 15 amino acids. CDR3 in DNA: TGTGCCAGCGCCGGGGGGACGGCGAACACCGGGGAGCTGTTTTTT. Its protein product is CASAGGTANTGELFF.

This clone was counted a few times. The rearrangement links TRBV30 to TRBJ1-2; D remains ambiguous. The CDR3 extends over 14 amino acids. Deletions cut 0 bases from V and 7 bases from J, with 15 bases between. Looked up from germline, CDR1 is GTSNPN and CDR2 is SVGIG (reference sequence). CDR3 bases: TGTGCCTGGAGTGTAGTCAGCCCTCGAGGTGGCTACACCTTC. Residues: CAWSVVSPRGGYTF.

The gene calls are TRBV7-9 and TRBJ2-1; D gene uncertain. The CDR3 has 15 residues. CDR1 and CDR2 from the germline V gene are SEHNR and FQNEAQ (reference sequence). Between the trimmed V and J ends, which lost 2 bases and 3 bases, there was a span of 11 bases. CDR3 loop: CASSLSRPGYNEQFF. The CDR3 DNA follows: TGTGCCAGCAGCTTATCTCGGCCTGGCTACAATGAGCAGTTCTTC.

Note on this clone: An end of the junction does not agree with germline; a read error may underlie this. The V call is TRBV7-7, the J call TRBJ2-2; TRBD1 matches at 8 bases. Looked up from germline, CDR1 is SSHAT and CDR2 is FNYEAQ (reference sequence). The CDR3 loop spans 15 amino acids. DNA for the CDR3: TGTGCTAGCAGCTTTGGGCAGGGGGCGACCGGGGAGCTGTTTTTT. It codes for CASSFGQGATGELFF.

The table lists this clone with a few counts. The J gene is TRBJ2-3, the V gene TRBV30, with 7 bases aligning to TRBD2. Looked up from germline, CDR1 is GTSNPN and CDR2 is SVGIG (reference sequence). The V and J ends lost 0 bases and 4 bases, in that order; junction bases with no gene match: 7. The CDR3 runs to 15 residues. CDR3 amino acids: CAWSVRQGGADTQYF. The DNA for the CDR3 is TGTGCCTGGAGTGTTAGGCAGGGAGGGGCAGATACGCAGTATTTT.

The J gene is TRBJ2-3, the V gene TRBV29-1; D is uncertain. The V gene's germline CDR1 is SQVTM and CDR2 ANQGSEA. This CDR3 has 14 residues. Trimming shortened V by 6 bases and J by 1 base, and 14 bases separated the two germline ends. The CDR3 nucleotides read TGCAGCGTGGGCCCGCAAAGGGGCACAGATACGCAGTATTTT. Translation gives CSVGPQRGTDTQYF.

The rearrangement uses TRBV10-2 and TRBJ2-5, with D possibly matching TRBD2 (6 bases). CDR1 is WSHSY and CDR2 is SAAADI in the germline V gene. The V gene lost 6 bases and the J gene lost 7 bases, with 18 bases spanning the gap. The CDR3 has 14 residues. The CDR3, as DNA: TGCGCCAGCAGGATCGGGACTGGGGGAGGGACCCAGTACTTC. Translating gives CASRIGTGGGTQYF.

The chain is built from TRBV13 and TRBJ1-3; 8 nucleotides align to TRBD1. The CDR3 is made up of 16 amino acids. The germline V gene has CDR1 PRHDT and CDR2 FYEKMQ (reference sequence). Germline trimming cut 5 bases from V and 0 bases from J; bases unmatched to any gene: 6. The CDR3 sequence: CASSLGQGLSGNTIYF. The CDR3 DNA follows: TGTGCCAGCAGCCTCGGACAGGGCCTCTCTGGAAACACCATATATTTT.

The chain carries TRBV21-1 and TRBJ2-3; TRBD1, the table's D call, lacks a check against the DNA. TRBV21-1 is a pseudogene locus. The CDR3 spans 16 residues. The CDR3 coding sequence is TGTGCCAGCAGCCCGACAGGGGACCACAGCACAGATACGCAGTATTTT. Translating gives CASSPTGDHSTDTQYF.

This clone turned up a few times. This sequence joins TRBV6-1 and TRBJ1-2; weak D call: TRBD1 (5 bases). V lost 6 bases and J lost 4, with 9 bases in between. This CDR3 region has 12 residues. Germline V gene sequence: CDR1 MNHNS, CDR2 SASEGT. CDR3 sequence reads: CASRGPFYGYTF. DNA for the CDR3: TGTGCCAGCAGGGGACCCTTCTATGGCTACACCTTC.

The chain is built from TRBV29-1 and TRBJ2-5; 8 bases align to TRBD2. The DNA end is a closer match to TRBJ2-7, so the J assignment may be wrong. The CDR3 runs 12 residues. The V gene's germline CDR1 is SQVTM and CDR2 ANQGSEA. CDR3 sequence (DNA): TGCAGCGTTAATAGCGGGGTTCGCGAGCAGTACTTC. Protein product: CSVNSGVREQYF.

With regard to this clone: Other DNA sequences within the sample encode an identical CDR3. The V call is TRBV9, the J call TRBJ2-5, with D perhaps TRBD2 (6 bases). The CDR3 length is 14 residues. CDR1 is SGDLS and CDR2 is YYNGEE in the germline V gene. V was clipped by 2 bases and J by 2 bases, with 10 bases between them. CDR3 sequence: CASSVGGEQETQYF. The DNA for the CDR3 is TGTGCCAGCAGCGTGGGGGGAGAACAAGAGACCCAGTACTTC.

The chain combines TRBV20-1 with TRBJ2-7; D gene uncertain. Germline CDR1 DFQATT, CDR2 SNEGSKA (reference sequence). There are 10 residues in the CDR3. V gave up 6 bases and J gave up 6 bases, with 9 bases separating them. The CDR3 here is CSAPRVEQYF. In nucleotides, the CDR3 is TGCAGTGCACCTCGAGTCGAGCAGTACTTC.

This clone has a handful of counts. The chain uses TRBV28 and TRBJ2-5; D is uncertain. V was pared by 9 bases and J by 4 bases, with 12 bases between. Germline-derived CDR1 and CDR2 are MDHEN and SYDVKM. The CDR3 runs 12 residues. Here the CDR3 DNA reads TGTGCCAGTGGGTTGTTTGGAGAGACCCAGTACTTC. As protein: CASGLFGETQYF.

J is TRBJ2-6 and V is TRBV5-6; D is possibly TRBD1 or TRBD2 (5 bases each). CDR1 and CDR2 from the germline V gene are SGHDT and YYEEEE. Trimming left V 3 bases short and J 2 bases short, with 18 bases between. The CDR3 runs 18 residues. CDR3 region: CASSSPGRWVTGANVLTF. DNA of the CDR3: TGTGCCAGCAGCTCGCCGGGACGGTGGGTCACTGGGGCCAACGTCCTGACTTTC.

The J gene is TRBJ1-1, the V gene TRBV2, with D tentatively TRBD1 (5 bases). Deletions cut 4 bases from V and 4 bases from J, with 10 bases between. Per the germline V gene, CDR1 is SNHLY and CDR2 is FYNNEI. The CDR3 totals 13 residues. The CDR3 coding sequence is TGTGCCAGCAGTGTGGGGGTGGGCACTGAAGCTTTCTTT. It translates to CASSVGVGTEAFF.

The chain joins TRBV4-1 to TRBJ1-1; D is uncertain. The CDR3 length is 15 residues. V lost 3 bases and J lost 1, with 12 bases in between. In germline, CDR1 is MGHRA, CDR2 YSYEKL. CDR3 amino acids: CASSQGQVTNTEAFF. DNA of the CDR3: TGCGCCAGCAGCCAGGGTCAGGTTACGAACACTGAAGCTTTCTTT.

This chain joins TRBV29-1 and TRBJ1-3; D might be TRBD1 (6 bases). V was cut by 4 bases and J by 1 base, with 11 bases left in between. The germline gives CDR1 SQVTM, CDR2 ANQGSEA. This CDR3 is 14 amino acids long. The CDR3 is CSVVRGASGNTIYF. The CDR3 nucleotides are TGCAGCGTTGTAAGGGGGGCTTCTGGAAACACCATATATTTT.

The chain combines TRBV5-1 with TRBJ2-5; D may be TRBD2 (6 bases). The CDR3 totals 14 residues. V was trimmed by 2 bases and J by 1 base, leaving 9 bases between them. Germline CDR1 and CDR2: SGHRS and YFSETQ. The CDR3 sequence: CASSFGTPQETQYF. The CDR3 nucleotides are TGCGCCAGCAGCTTCGGGACTCCCCAAGAGACCCAGTACTTC. Full variable domain (remainder filled in from reference TRBV5-1 and TRBJ2-5): KAGVTQTPRYLIKTRGQQVTLSCSPISGHRSVSWYQQTPGQGLQFLFEYFSETQRNKGNFPGRFSGRQFSNSRSEMNVSTLELGDSALYLCASSFGTPQETQYFGPGTRLLVL.

This clone was seen only a few times. The J gene is TRBJ1-6, the V gene TRBV7-2; perhaps TRBD1 as D (6 bases). V was cut by 3 bases and J by 10 bases, with 13 bases left in between. CDR3 length: 14 residues. Germline assignment: CDR1 SGHTA and CDR2 FQGNSA. The CDR3 sequence: CASSLDSLNSPLHF. As DNA, the CDR3 is TGTGCCAGCAGCTTGGACAGTTTAAACTCACCCCTCCACTTT.

V gene TRBV28 combines with J gene TRBJ1-2; TRBD1 is a possible D gene (5 bases). Looked up from germline, CDR1 is MDHEN and CDR2 is SYDVKM. Trimming cost V 7 bases and J 8 bases, with 14 bases left between them. The CDR3 sequence is 12 residues long. CDR3 sequence reads: CASTGTSAGYTF. Here the CDR3 DNA reads TGTGCCAGCACCGGGACGTCGGCCGGCTACACCTTC.

This clone was picked up a small number of times. V gene TRBV20-1 combines with J gene TRBJ2-7; D assignment may be TRBD1 or TRBD2 (5 bases each). CDR3 length: 11 amino acids. The germline CDR1 and CDR2 sequences are DFQATT and SNEGSKA (reference sequence). V was trimmed by 6 bases and J by 4 bases, leaving 10 bases between them. The CDR3, as DNA: TGCAGTGCGCGCAGGGAGTACGAGCAGTACTTC. As protein: CSARREYEQYF.

The gene calls are TRBV7-9 and TRBJ2-3, with 7 bases identical to TRBD2. There are 12 residues in the CDR3. Germline values: CDR1 SEHNR, CDR2 FQNEAQ (reference sequence). The V and J ends lost 5 bases and 10 bases, in that order; junction bases with no gene match: 6. The CDR3 nucleotides are TGTGCCAGCAGCCGAACTAGCGACGCGCAGTATTTT. It is translated as CASSRTSDAQYF.

This clone has more than one count but fewer than ten. The chain links TRBV13 to TRBJ1-5, with no clear D. Germline V gene data show CDR1 as PRHDT and CDR2 as FYEKMQ (reference sequence). This CDR3 has 12 amino acids. V was trimmed by 5 bases and J by 6 bases, leaving 8 bases between them. CDR3: CASSRIGQPQHF. The CDR3 bases are TGTGCCAGCAGCCGAATAGGTCAGCCCCAGCATTTT.